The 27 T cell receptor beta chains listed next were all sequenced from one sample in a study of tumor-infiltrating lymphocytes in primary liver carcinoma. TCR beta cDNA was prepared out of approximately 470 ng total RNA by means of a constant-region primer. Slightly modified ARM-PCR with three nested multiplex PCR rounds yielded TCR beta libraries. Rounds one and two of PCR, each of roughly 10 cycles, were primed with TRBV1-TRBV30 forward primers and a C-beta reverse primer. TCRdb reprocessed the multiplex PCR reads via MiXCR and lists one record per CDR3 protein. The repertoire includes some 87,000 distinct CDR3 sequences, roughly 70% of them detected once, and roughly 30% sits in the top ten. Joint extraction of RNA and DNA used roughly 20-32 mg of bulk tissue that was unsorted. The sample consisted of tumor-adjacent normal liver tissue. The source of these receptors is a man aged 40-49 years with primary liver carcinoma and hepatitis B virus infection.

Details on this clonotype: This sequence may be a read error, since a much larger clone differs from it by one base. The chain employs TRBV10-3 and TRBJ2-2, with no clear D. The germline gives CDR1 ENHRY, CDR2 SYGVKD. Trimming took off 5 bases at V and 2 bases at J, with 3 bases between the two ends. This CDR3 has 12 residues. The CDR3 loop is CAISKNTGELFF. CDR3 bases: TGTGCCATCAGTAAAAACACCGGGGAGCTGTTTTTT.

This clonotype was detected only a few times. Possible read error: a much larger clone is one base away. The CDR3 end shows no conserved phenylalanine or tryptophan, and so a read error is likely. The CDR3 DNA reads TGTGCCAGCAGCACGGACAGCTACTATGGCTACACCTTA. The encoded protein is CASSTDSYYGYTL. J is TRBJ1-2 and V is TRBV6-5; tentative D call: TRBD1 (6 bases). Germline V gene sequence: CDR1 MNHEY, CDR2 SVGAGI. Trimming took off 6 bases at V and 3 bases at J, with 11 bases between the two ends. The CDR3 extends over 13 amino acids.

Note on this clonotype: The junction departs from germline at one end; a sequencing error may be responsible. The CDR3 DNA sequence: TGTGCCAGTAGACCCCAAGGGTACAATGAGCGGTTCTTT. Protein sequence: CASRPQGYNERFF. This chain joins TRBV12-3 or TRBV12-4 and TRBJ2-1; D might be TRBD2 (5 bases). CDR3 length equals 13 residues.

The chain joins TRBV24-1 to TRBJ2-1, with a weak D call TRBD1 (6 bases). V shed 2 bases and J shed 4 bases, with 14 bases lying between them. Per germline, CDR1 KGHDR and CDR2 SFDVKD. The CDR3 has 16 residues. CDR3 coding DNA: TGTGCCACCAGTGATTCCGCCGGGACAAGTTACAATGAGCAGTTCTTC. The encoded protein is CATSDSAGTSYNEQFF.

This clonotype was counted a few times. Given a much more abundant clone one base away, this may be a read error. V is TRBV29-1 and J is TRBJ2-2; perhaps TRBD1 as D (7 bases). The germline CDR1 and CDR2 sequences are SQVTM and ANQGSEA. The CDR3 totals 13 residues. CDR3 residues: CSVGTAFTGGLFF. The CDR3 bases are TGCAGCGTCGGGACAGCCTTCACCGGGGGGCTGTTTTTT.

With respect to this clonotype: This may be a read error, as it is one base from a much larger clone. CDR3 DNA sequence: TGCAACGTTGAAGGACAGTCGACTGAAGCTTTCTTT. It yields the protein CNVEGQSTEAFF. This chain uses TRBV29-1 with TRBJ1-1; tentatively, D is TRBD1 (6 bases). Germline CDR1 is SQVTM and CDR2 is ANQGSEA. The length of the CDR3 is 12 residues.

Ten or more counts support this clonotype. Here the CDR3 DNA reads TGCGCCAGCAGTGACAGCCAAGAGACCCAGTACTTC. This codes for CASSDSQETQYF. This chain joins TRBV10-2 and TRBJ2-5; D ambiguous. The germline gives CDR1 WSHSY, CDR2 SAAADI. The CDR3 runs 12 residues. The germline V and J ends were trimmed by 3 bases and 1 base, with 3 bases remaining between them.

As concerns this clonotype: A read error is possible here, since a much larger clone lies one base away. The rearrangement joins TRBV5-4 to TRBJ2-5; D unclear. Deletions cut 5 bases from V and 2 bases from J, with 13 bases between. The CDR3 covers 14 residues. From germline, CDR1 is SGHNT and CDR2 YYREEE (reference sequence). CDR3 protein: CASRKQLWQETQYF. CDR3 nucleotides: TGTGCCAGCAGGAAGCAGTTATGGCAAGAGACCCAGTACTTC.

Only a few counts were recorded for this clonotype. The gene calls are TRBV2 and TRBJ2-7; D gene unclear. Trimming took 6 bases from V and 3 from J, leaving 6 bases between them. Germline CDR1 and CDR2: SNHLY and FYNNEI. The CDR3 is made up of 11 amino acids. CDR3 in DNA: TGTGCCAGCAGGAGCCTCTACGAGCAGTACTTC. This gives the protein CASRSLYEQYF.

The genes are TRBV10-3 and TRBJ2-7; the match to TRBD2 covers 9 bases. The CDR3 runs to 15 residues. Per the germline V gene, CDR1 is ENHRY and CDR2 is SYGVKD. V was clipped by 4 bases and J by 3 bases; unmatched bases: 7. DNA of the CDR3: TGTGCCATCAGTGGGGGTAGCGGGGGAAACTACGAGCAGTACTTC. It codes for CAISGGSGGNYEQYF.

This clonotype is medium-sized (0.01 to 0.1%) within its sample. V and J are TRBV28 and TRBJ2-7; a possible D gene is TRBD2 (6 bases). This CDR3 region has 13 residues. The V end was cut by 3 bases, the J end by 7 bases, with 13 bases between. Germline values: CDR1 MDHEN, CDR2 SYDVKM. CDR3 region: CASSLGTAGEQYF. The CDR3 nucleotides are TGTGCCAGCAGTTTGGGGACGGCGGGAGAGCAGTACTTC.

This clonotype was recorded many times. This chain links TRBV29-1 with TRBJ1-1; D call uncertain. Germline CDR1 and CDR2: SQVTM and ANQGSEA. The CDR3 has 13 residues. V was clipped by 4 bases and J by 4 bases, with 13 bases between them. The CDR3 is CSVGWKGATEAFF. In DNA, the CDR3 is TGCAGCGTTGGTTGGAAGGGTGCCACTGAAGCTTTCTTT.

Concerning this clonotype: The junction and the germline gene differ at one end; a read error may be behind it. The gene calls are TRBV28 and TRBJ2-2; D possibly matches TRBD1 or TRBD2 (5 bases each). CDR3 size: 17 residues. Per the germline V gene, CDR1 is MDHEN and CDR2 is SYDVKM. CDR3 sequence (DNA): TGTGCCAGTACCGTGTATGGTGGGGGTCTTGGGACCGGGGAGCCGTTTTTT. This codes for CASTVYGGGLGTGEPFF.

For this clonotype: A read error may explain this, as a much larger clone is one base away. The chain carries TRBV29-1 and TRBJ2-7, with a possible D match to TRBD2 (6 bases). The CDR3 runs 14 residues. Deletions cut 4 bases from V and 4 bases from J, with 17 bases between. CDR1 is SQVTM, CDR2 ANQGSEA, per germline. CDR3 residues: CSVVRGSGAYEQYF. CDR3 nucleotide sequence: TGCAGCGTTGTCCGGGGGAGTGGGGCGTACGAGCAGTACTTC.

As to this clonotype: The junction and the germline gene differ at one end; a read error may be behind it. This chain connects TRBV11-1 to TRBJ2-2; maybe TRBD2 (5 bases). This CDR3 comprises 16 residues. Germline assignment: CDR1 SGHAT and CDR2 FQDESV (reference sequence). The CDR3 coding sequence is TGTGCCAGCAGTAAAACGGGGTTCGCGAACACTGGGGAGCTGTTTTTT. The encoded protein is CASSKTGFANTGELFF. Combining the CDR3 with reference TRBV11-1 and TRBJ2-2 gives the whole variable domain EAEVAQSPRYKITEKSQAVAFWCDPISGHATLYWYRQILGQGPELLVQFQDESVVDDSQLPKDRFSAERLKGVDSTLKIQPAELGDSAMYLCASSKTGFANTGELFFGEGSRLTVL.

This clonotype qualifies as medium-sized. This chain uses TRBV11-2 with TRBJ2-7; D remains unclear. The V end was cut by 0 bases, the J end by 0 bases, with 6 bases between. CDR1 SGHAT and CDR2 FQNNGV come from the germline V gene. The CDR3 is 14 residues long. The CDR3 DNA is TGTGCCAGCAGCTTAGAGGGCGGCTCCTACGAGCAGTACTTC. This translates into CASSLEGGSYEQYF.

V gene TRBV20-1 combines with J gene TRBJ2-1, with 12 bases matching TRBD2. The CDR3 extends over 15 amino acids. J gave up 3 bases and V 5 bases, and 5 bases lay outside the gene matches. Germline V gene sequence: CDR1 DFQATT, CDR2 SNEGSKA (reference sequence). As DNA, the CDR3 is TGCAGTGCTCCTCGGACTAGCGGGGACTACAATGAGCAGTTCTTC. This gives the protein CSAPRTSGDYNEQFF.

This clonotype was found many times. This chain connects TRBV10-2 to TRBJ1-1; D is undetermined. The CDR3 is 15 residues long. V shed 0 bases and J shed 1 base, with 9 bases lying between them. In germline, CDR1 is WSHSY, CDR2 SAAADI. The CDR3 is CASSESSAANTEAFF. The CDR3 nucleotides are TGCGCCAGCAGTGAGTCCTCTGCGGCGAACACTGAAGCTTTCTTT.

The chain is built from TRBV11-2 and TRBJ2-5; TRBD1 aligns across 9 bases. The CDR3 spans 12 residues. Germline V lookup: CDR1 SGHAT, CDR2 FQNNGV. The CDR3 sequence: CVGKGQGETQYF. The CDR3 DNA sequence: TGTGTCGGCAAGGGACAGGGAGAGACCCAGTACTTC.

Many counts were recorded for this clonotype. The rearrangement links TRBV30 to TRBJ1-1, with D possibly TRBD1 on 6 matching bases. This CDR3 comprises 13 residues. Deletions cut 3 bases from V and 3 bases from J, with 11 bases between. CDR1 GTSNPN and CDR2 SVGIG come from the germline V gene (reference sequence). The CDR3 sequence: CAWRPKGDTEAFF. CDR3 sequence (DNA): TGTGCCTGGAGGCCTAAGGGGGACACTGAAGCTTTCTTT.

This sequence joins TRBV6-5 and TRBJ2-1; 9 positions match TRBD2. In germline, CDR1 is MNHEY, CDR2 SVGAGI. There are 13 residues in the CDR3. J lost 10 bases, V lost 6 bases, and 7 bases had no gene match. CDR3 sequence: CASRTSGYKEQFF. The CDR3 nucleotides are TGTGCCAGCAGGACTAGCGGATATAAAGAGCAGTTCTTC.

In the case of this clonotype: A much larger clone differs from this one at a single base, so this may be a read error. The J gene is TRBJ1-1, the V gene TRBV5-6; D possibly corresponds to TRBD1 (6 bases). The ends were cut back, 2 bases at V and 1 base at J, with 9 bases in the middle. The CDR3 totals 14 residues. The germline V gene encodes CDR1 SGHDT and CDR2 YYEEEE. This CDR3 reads CASSLLQGNTEAFF. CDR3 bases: TGTGCCAGCAGCTTACTACAGGGGAACACTGAAGCTTTCTTT.

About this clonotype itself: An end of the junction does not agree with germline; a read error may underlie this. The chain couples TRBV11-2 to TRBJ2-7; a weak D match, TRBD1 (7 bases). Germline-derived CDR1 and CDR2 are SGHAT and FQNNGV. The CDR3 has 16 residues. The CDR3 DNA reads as TGTGCCACCCAGGGGGGACAACGGAGGGGCTACTACGAACAGTGCTTC. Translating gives CATQGGQRRGYYEQCF.

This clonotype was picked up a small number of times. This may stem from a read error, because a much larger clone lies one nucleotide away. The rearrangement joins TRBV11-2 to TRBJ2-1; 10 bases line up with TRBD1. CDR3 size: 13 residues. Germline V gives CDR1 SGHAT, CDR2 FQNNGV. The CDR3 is CVSRDRGQSEQFF. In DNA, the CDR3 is TGTGTGAGCCGGGACAGGGGCCAGAGTGAGCAGTTCTTC.

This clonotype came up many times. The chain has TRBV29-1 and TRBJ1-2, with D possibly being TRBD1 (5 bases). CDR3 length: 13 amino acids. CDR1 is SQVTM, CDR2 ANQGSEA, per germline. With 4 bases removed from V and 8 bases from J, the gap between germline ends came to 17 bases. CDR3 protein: CSVGVIGEDGYTF. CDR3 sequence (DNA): TGCAGCGTTGGGGTTATAGGGGAGGACGGCTACACCTTC. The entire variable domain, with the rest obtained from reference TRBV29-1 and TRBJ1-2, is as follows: SAVISQKPSRDICQRGTSLTIQCQVDSQVTMMFWYRQQPGQSLTLIATANQGSEATYESGFVIDKFPISRPNLTFSTLTVSNMSPEDSSIYLCSVGVIGEDGYTFGSGTRLTVV.

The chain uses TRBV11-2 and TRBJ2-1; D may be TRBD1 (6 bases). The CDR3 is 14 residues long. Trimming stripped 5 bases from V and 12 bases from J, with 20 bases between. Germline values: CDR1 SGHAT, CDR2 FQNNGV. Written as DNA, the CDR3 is TGTGCCAGCAGCCGAGGGCCCGGGGACATGGGGCAGTTCTTC. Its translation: CASSRGPGDMGQFF.

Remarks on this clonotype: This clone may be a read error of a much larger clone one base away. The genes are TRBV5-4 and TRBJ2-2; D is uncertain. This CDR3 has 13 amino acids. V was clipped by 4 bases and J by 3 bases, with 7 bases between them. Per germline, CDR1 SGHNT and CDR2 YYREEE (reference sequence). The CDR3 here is CASSLSYTGELFF. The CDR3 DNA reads TGTGCCAGCAGCCTCTCTTACACCGGGGAGCTGTTTTTT.